This T cell receptor beta chain was observed in a study of T cells after yellow fever vaccination. As for the study in general: The SMART-Seq v4 Ultra Low Input method served to prepare the low-cell-number fractions. The study's findings and limits: Researchers report a weaker secondary response that nonetheless peaked faster, day 5 versus 15. Sorted memory cells at day 0 lacked detectable levels of almost all vaccine-responding clonotypes.

This CDR3 is built from 16 residues. V lost 1 base, J lost 5 bases, and 9 bases stayed unmatched. CDR1 and CDR2 from the germline V gene are MNHNS and SASEGT. In this sample, this clonotype turned up many times. Synthesis of TCR cDNA relied on 5'RACE template switching, which attached a universal primer site and UMIs. TCRdb reanalysed the 5' RACE reads using MiXCR and keeps one entry per CDR3 protein. The repertoire holds around 30,000 distinct CDR3 sequences, with about 11% as singletons. The source of this sequence is a man younger than 35 who received the YFV17D yellow fever vaccine. The sample here was PBMCs, either bulk or a sorted T-cell subset (CD4+, CD8+, memory, or dextramer-sorted; not recorded which), taken roughly 15 days after the first yellow fever vaccination. This chain joins TRBV6-1 and TRBJ2-7; TRBD1 aligns across 9 bases. The CDR3: CASSEEEGTGSHEQYF. The CDR3 nucleotides read TGTGCCAGCAGTGAAGAAGAGGGGACAGGGTCGCACGAGCAGTACTTC.